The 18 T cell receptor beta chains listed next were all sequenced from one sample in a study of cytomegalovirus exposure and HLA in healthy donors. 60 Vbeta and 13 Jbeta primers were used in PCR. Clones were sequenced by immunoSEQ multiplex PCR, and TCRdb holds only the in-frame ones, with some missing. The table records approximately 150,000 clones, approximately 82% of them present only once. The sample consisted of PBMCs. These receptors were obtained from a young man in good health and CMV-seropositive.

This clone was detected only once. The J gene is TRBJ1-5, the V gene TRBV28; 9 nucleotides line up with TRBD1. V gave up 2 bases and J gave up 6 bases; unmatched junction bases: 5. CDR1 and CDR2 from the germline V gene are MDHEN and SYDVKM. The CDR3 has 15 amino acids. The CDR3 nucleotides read TGTGCCAGCAGTTTAACAGGGGGCGGGCGTCAGCCCCAGCATTTT. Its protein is CASSLTGGGRQPQHF.

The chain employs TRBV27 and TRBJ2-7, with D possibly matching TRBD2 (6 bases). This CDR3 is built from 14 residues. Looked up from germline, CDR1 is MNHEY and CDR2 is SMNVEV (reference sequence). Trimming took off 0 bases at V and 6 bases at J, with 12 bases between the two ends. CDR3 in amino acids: CASSLSKGGLEQYF. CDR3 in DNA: TGTGCCAGCAGTTTATCAAAGGGAGGACTCGAGCAGTACTTC.

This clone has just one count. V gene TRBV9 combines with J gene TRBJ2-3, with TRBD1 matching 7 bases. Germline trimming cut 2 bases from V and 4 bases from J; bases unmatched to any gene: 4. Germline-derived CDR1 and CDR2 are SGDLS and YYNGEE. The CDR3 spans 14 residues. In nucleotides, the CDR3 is TGTGCCAGCAGCGTGGGGACAGCCTCAGATACGCAGTATTTT. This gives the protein CASSVGTASDTQYF.

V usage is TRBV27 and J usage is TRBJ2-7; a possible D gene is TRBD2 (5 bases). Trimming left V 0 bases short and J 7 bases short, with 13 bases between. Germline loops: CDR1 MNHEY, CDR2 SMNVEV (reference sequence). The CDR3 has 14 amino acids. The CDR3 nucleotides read TGTGCCAGCAGTTTATCGCCCCTAACGGGGGAGCAGTACTTC. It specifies CASSLSPLTGEQYF.

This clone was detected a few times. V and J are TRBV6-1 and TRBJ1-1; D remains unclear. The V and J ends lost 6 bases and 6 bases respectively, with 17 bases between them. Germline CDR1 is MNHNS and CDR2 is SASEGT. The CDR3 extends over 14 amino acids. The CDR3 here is CASRIGGRASEAFF. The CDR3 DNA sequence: TGTGCCAGCAGAATAGGTGGGCGGGCTTCTGAAGCTTTCTTT.

DNA for the CDR3: TGTGCCAGCAGTCGACTAGCGGGAGATGGGTACGAGCAGTACTTC. Encoded protein: CASSRLAGDGYEQYF. The V and J genes are TRBV6-5 and TRBJ2-7; 12 nucleotides line up with TRBD2. CDR1 is MNHEY, CDR2 SVGAGI, per germline. This CDR3 has 15 amino acids. Trimming took 5 bases from V and 4 from J; bases not matched to a gene: 6.

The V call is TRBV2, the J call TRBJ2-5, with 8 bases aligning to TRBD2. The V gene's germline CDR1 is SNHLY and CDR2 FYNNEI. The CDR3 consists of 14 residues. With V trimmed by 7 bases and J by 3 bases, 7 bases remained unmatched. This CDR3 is CASKEREPKETQYF. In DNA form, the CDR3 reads TGTGCCAGCAAGGAGCGGGAGCCGAAAGAGACCCAGTACTTC.

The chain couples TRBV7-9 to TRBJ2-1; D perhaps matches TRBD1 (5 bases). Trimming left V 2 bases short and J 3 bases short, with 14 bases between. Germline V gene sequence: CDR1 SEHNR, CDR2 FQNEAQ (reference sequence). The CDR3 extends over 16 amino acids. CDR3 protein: CASSLFRGPNYNEQFF. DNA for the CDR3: TGTGCCAGCAGCTTATTTAGGGGTCCCAACTACAATGAGCAGTTCTTC.

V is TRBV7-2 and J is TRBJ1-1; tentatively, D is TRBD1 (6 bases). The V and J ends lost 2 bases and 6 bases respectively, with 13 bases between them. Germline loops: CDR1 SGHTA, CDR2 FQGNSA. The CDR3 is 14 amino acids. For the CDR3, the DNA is TGTGCCAGCAGCTTAAGGTTTGCAGGGGCTGAAGCTTTCTTT. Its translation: CASSLRFAGAEAFF.

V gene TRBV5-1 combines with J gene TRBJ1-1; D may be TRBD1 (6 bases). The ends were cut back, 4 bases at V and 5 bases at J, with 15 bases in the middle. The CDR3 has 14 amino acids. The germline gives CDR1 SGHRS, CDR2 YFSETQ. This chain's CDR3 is CASSPGTGWTEAFF. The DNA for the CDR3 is TGCGCCAGCAGCCCCGGAACAGGGTGGACTGAAGCTTTCTTT. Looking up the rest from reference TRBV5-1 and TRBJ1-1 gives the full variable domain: KAGVTQTPRYLIKTRGQQVTLSCSPISGHRSVSWYQQTPGQGLQFLFEYFSETQRNKGNFPGRFSGRQFSNSRSEMNVSTLELGDSALYLCASSPGTGWTEAFFGQGTRLTVV.

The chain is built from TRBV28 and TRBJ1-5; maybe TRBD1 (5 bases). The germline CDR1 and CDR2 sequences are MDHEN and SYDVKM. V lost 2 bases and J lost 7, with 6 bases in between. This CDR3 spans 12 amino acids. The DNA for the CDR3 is TGTGCCAGCAGTTTAAAGGGGCAGCCCCAGCATTTT. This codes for CASSLKGQPQHF.

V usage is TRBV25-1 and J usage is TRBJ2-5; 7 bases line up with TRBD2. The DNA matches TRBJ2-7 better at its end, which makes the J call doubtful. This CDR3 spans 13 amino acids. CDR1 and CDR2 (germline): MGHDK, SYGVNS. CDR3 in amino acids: CASTQTSPHEQYF. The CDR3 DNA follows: TGTGCCAGCACTCAGACTAGCCCCCACGAGCAGTACTTC.

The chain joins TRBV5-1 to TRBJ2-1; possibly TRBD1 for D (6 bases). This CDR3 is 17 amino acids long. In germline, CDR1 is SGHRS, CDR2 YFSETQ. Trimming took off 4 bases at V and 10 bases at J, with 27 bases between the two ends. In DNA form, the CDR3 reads TGCGCCAGCAGCGCGCTAACCCGGACAGCAAGTTGGGGAGAGCAGTTCTTC. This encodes CASSALTRTASWGEQFF. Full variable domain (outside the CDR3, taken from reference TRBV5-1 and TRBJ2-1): KAGVTQTPRYLIKTRGQQVTLSCSPISGHRSVSWYQQTPGQGLQFLFEYFSETQRNKGNFPGRFSGRQFSNSRSEMNVSTLELGDSALYLCASSALTRTASWGEQFFGPGTRLTVL.

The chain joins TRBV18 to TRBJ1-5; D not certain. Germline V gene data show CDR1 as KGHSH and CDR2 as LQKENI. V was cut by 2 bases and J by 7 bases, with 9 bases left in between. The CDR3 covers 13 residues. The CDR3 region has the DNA TGTGCCAGCTCACCATCGGCGGAACAGCCCCAGCATTTT. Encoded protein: CASSPSAEQPQHF.

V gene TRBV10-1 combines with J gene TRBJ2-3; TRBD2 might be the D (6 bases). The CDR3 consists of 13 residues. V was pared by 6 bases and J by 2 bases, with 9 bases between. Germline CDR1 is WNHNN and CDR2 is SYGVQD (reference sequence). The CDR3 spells CASRRDSTDTQYF. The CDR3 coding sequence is TGCGCCAGCAGGAGGGACTCCACAGATACGCAGTATTTT.

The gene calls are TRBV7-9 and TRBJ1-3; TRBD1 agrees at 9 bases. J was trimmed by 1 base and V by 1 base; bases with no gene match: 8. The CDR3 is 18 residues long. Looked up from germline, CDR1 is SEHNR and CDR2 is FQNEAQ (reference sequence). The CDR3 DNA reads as TGTGCCAGCAGCTTAGGGACAGGGGAACTGGGGTCTGGAAACACCATATATTTT. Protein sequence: CASSLGTGELGSGNTIYF.

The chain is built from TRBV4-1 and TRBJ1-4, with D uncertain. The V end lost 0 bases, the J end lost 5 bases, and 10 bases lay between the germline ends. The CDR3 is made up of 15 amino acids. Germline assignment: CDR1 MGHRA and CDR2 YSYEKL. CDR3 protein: CASSQENLSNEKLFF. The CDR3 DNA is TGCGCCAGCAGCCAAGAGAACTTATCGAATGAAAAACTGTTTTTT.

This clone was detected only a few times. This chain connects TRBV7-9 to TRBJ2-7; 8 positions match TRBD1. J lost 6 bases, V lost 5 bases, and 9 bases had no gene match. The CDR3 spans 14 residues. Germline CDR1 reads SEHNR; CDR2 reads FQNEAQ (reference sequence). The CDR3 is CASSLGQGVREQYF. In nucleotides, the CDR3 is TGTGCCAGCAGCCTAGGACAGGGAGTTCGCGAGCAGTACTTC.